This T cell receptor beta chain was identified during a study of blood T cell repertoires in COVID-19. Study overall: The United States, Italy and Spain provided the acute and convalescent COVID-19 samples.

The CDR3 sequence is 14 residues long. The germline V gene has CDR1 MDHEN and CDR2 SYDVKM. The V and J ends lost 9 bases and 6 bases, in that order; junction bases with no gene match: 8. The data were produced by immunoSEQ multiplex PCR, yet TCRdb's version contains in-frame clones alone and is incomplete. The sample records roughly 200,000 clones, approximately 85% being singletons. This chain uses TRBV28 with TRBJ2-1, with 10 bases identical to TRBD2. The TCR comes from a woman in her 30s who had recovered from COVID-19. The specimen sequenced was PBMCs or T cells enriched from blood (not recorded which). The CDR3 reads CASIKREGVNEQFF. The CDR3 region has the DNA TGTGCCAGTATAAAGCGGGAGGGGGTCAATGAGCAGTTCTTC.